This T cell receptor (beta chain) was identified during a study of blood T cell repertoires in COVID-19. On the study more broadly: The study drew acute and convalescent COVID-19 samples from the United States, Italy and Spain. PBMCs, B-cell-depleted T cells, or T cells were the source of the cDNA or gDNA that made up the material.

Enrolment of Seattle patients took place during active infection, and they were followed longitudinally. Original processing notes: Reference gene primers were amplified, and this amplification served to estimate nucleated cell counts. Clones were read by immunoSEQ multiplex PCR, and TCRdb kept only the in-frame ones, dropping some. V and J calls and clone size are those listed in that table; D and trimming were worked out from the DNA. The table lists roughly 200,000 clones, roughly 81% of them singletons. The receptor's source is a woman older than 75 with COVID-19, enrolled during active disease. The sequenced material came from peripheral blood.

The CDR3 reads CASSLGQGGNQPQHF. The DNA for the CDR3 is TGTGCCAGCTCTCTTGGACAGGGTGGGAATCAGCCCCAGCATTTT. The rearrangement links TRBV18 to TRBJ1-5, with 8 bases aligning to TRBD1. Germline V lookup: CDR1 KGHSH, CDR2 LQKENI. The CDR3 spans 15 residues. The V and J ends lost 6 bases and 4 bases, in that order; junction bases with no gene match: 8.